Listed below are T cell receptor beta chains from one sample, sequenced in a study of cytomegalovirus exposure and HLA in healthy donors. Repertoires were generated with immunoSEQ multiplex PCR, while TCRdb's copy carries only in-frame clones and drops some. The sample lists about 110,000 clones, 81% occurring once. Material: PBMCs. These TCRs come from a man younger than 40 in good health and CMV-seronegative. The CDR3 runs from the conserved cysteine through the conserved F or W. Fields, in order: V gene, clone size, J gene, D gene, CDR3 DNA, CDR3 protein. A D gene is named only where the DNA matches it firmly. Part of the rows lack a size; the others show once, few, many or a class for expanded clones.

>TRBV7-8|NA|TRBJ2-7|TRBD2
TGTGCCAGCAGCTTATTCGGAACTAGCGGGAGATACGAGCAGTACTTC
CASSLFGTSGRYEQYF
>TRBV18|NA|TRBJ1-3|NA
TGTGCCAGCTCACCGGCCAGGGGCTCTGGAAACACCATATATTTT
CASSPARGSGNTIYF
>TRBV7-9|once|TRBJ2-7|NA
TGTGCCAGCAGCTTAGACTACTCCTACGAGCAGTACTTC
CASSLDYSYEQYF
>TRBV30|NA|TRBJ2-5|TRBD2
TGTGCCTGGATCCGTGGGGGGGTTGTCCAAGAGACCCAGTACTTC
CAWIRGGVVQETQYF
>TRBV4-1|once|TRBJ2-5|TRBD2
TGCGCCAGCAGCCAAGATATAGCGGGGGGGGTGCGGGAGACCCAGTACTTC
CASSQDIAGGVRETQYF
>TRBV6-1|NA|TRBJ1-2|TRBD1
TGTGCCAGCAGTCAGGACAGGGCGGATAATGGCTACACCTTC
CASSQDRADNGYTF
>TRBV9|NA|TRBJ2-5|NA
TGTGCCAGCAGCCTCCCCCAGGGCGGGGCCCAAGAGACCCAGTACTTC
CASSLPQGGAQETQYF
>TRBV2|NA|TRBJ2-1|TRBD2
TGTGCCCGTAACATAGCGGGGGGGAGCTCCTACAATGAGCAGTTCTTC
CARNIAGGSSYNEQFF
>TRBV7-6|NA|TRBJ2-7|TRBD2
TGTGCCAGCAGCCGAAGCGGGAGCTACGAGCAGTACTTC
CASSRSGSYEQYF
>TRBV29-1|NA|TRBJ2-1|NA
TGCAGCGTTGGGCACAGGGTCAATGAGCAGTTCTTC
CSVGHRVNEQFF
>TRBV5-1|NA|TRBJ2-2|TRBD1
TGCGCCAGCAGCTGGGAACAGGGGTCCGGGGAGCTGTTTTTT
CASSWEQGSGELFF
>TRBV10-2|NA|TRBJ2-3|NA
TGCGCCAGCAGACACAGACCGGGGGATTTAGATACGCAGTATTTT
CASRHRPGDLDTQYF
>TRBV4-2|few|TRBJ2-3|TRBD2
TGTGCCAGCAGCCAAGATTTCGTCGTAGCGGGAAGCACAGATACGCAGTATTTT
CASSQDFVVAGSTDTQYF
>TRBV10-3|NA|TRBJ2-5|NA
TGTGCCATCAGTGCGCGCCAAGAGACCCAGTACTTC
CAISARQETQYF
>TRBV7-7|NA|TRBJ2-1|TRBD2
TGTGCTAGCTCCATGAGCAGACTAGCGGGATACAATGAGCAGTTCTTC
CASSMSRLAGYNEQFF
>TRBV6-1|NA|TRBJ2-2|TRBD2
TGTGCCAGCAGCGGGACTAGCGCATACACCGGGGGGCTGTTTTTT
CASSGTSAYTGGLFF
>TRBV5-4|once|TRBJ2-3|TRBD2
TGTGCCAGCAGTCTTGGACTAGCGGGAGACCTTGGCACAGATACGCAGTATTTT
CASSLGLAGDLGTDTQYF
>TRBV18|NA|TRBJ1-2|NA
TGTGCCAGCTCACCCTCCGACGGGACTAACTATGGCTACACCTTC
CASSPSDGTNYGYTF
>TRBV2|few|TRBJ2-1|TRBD2
TGTGCCAGCAGTGTCGGCGGGGGACCTTACAATGAGCAGTTCTTC
CASSVGGGPYNEQFF
>TRBV28|NA|TRBJ1-5|NA
TGTGCCAGCAACCAGGGGCTAGAGCCCCAGCATTTT
CASNQGLEPQHF
>TRBV2|NA|TRBJ2-2|TRBD2
TGTGCCAGCAGACTAGCGGGATTGAACACCGGGGAGCTGTTTTTT
CASRLAGLNTGELFF
>TRBV18|NA|TRBJ1-5|NA
TGTGCCAGCTCACCACCGGAGGGAAGCAATCAGCCCCAGCATTTT
CASSPPEGSNQPQHF
>TRBV30|NA|TRBJ2-7|NA
TGTGCCTGGCGACCCGGGAGCCCCTACGAGCAGTACTTC
CAWRPGSPYEQYF
>TRBV27|NA|TRBJ2-7|NA
TGTGCCAGCAGTTTGCTATCTGGGAGCTCCTACGAGCAGTACTTC
CASSLLSGSSYEQYF
>TRBV5-6|NA|TRBJ1-6|NA
TGTGCCAGCAGCTCGGACAGACAAAATTCACCCCTCCACTTT
CASSSDRQNSPLHF
>TRBV13|once|TRBJ2-2|NA
TGTGCCAGCAGCTTAGGACACAACACCGGGGAGCTGTTTTTT
CASSLGHNTGELFF
>TRBV16|NA|TRBJ2-7|NA
TGTGCCAGCAGCCAATCGACCGGGGTCGGGTACGAGCAGTACTTC
CASSQSTGVGYEQYF
>TRBV11-3|NA|TRBJ2-3|TRBD2
TGTGCCAGCAGCTTGTCAGGGACTACCACAGATACGCAGTATTTT
CASSLSGTTTDTQYF
>TRBV28|NA|TRBJ1-1|NA
TGTGCCAGCAGTTTATATTCCGTTCGGGACACTGAAGCTTTCTTT
CASSLYSVRDTEAFF
>TRBV6-1|few|TRBJ1-1|NA
TGTGCCAGCAGTGAAAGACAGGTGATGAACACTGAAGCTTTCTTT
CASSERQVMNTEAFF
>TRBV2|NA|TRBJ2-7|NA
TGTGCCAGCAGTTCGGTCGGCGGCATGACCGAGCAGTACTTC
CASSSVGGMTEQYF
>TRBV27|NA|TRBJ2-7|NA
TGTGCCAGCAGTTTGCCGAGTGCCGAGCAGTACTTC
CASSLPSAEQYF
>TRBV2|once|TRBJ1-1|TRBD1
TGTGCCAGCAGTGATGAGGGGGCGGACACTGAAGCTTTCTTT
CASSDEGADTEAFF
>TRBV7-3|NA|TRBJ2-7|NA
TGTGCCAGCTCCCTCTGGGGCGGGATCTCCTACGAGCAGTACTTC
CASSLWGGISYEQYF
>TRBV15|NA|TRBJ2-5|TRBD1
TGTGCCACCAGCAGCCCCGGGACAGGGGAGAGGGAGACCCAGTACTTC
CATSSPGTGERETQYF
>TRBV5-6|once|TRBJ2-1|TRBD2
TGTGCCAGCAGCACCGAGGCTAGCGGCCGAAGCTCCTACAATGAGCAGTTCTTC
CASSTEASGRSSYNEQFF
>TRBV6-1|NA|TRBJ1-5|NA
TGTGCCAGCAGTGCAGGGCTTGGCAATCAGCCCCAGCATTTT
CASSAGLGNQPQHF
>TRBV9|NA|TRBJ1-2|NA
TGTGCCAGCAGCGTAGTGGCTGGGGGCGCGGAAGGCTACACCTTC
CASSVVAGGAEGYTF
>TRBV4-1|few|TRBJ1-1|NA
TGCGCCAGCAGCCAAGACCCCTCTTTGAACACTGAAGCTTTCTTT
CASSQDPSLNTEAFF
>TRBV7-6|NA|TRBJ2-2|TRBD1
TGTGCCAGCAGCCTCCGACAGGGTGGAAACACCGGGGAGCTGTTTTTT
CASSLRQGGNTGELFF
>TRBV27|NA|TRBJ2-7|TRBD1
TGTGCCAGCAGCTCACGACTCTCAGGGGGCGAGCAGTACTTC
CASSSRLSGGEQYF
>TRBV7-2|NA|TRBJ2-1|TRBD1
TGTGCCAGCAGCCCACACGGACCCGGGGACAGGGTATACAATGAGCAGTTCTTC
CASSPHGPGDRVYNEQFF
>TRBV25-1|NA|TRBJ1-2|TRBD1
TGTGCCAGCAGTGGGGACAGGGTTAACTATGGCTACACCTTC
CASSGDRVNYGYTF
>TRBV1|NA|TRBJ2-4|NA
TGCACCAGCAGTCCCAAGCGGGAGCTGAAAAACATTCAGTACTTC
CTSSPKRELKNIQYF
>TRBV4-2|NA|TRBJ2-1|TRBD2
TGTGCCAGCAGCTTAGACGTCAGCGGGGGGGCGGATGAGCAGTTCTTC
CASSLDVSGGADEQFF
>TRBV5-4|NA|TRBJ1-2|TRBD1
TGTGCCAGCAGCCAGTCGACAGGGCGGGGTGGCTACACCTTC
CASSQSTGRGGYTF
>TRBV15|once|TRBJ2-5|NA
TGTGCCACCAGACGTGCTACGACAGTGGAGGGAGAGACCCAGTACTTC
CATRRATTVEGETQYF
>TRBV4-1|few|TRBJ2-5|NA
TGCGCCAGCAGCCAAGACAGGGTTGGTGGGCAAGAGACCCAGTACTTC
CASSQDRVGGQETQYF
>TRBV7-9|few|TRBJ1-1|TRBD1
TGTGCCAGCAGCTCAGACAGGGACACTGAAGCTTTCTTT
CASSSDRDTEAFF